The 29 T cell receptor beta chains reported below all come from one sample, sequenced in a study of T cell responses to AZD1222 COVID-19 vaccine. The table came from immunoSEQ multiplex PCR; TCRdb's copy has only in-frame clones and leaves some out. The sample has 110,000 to 150,000 clones, roughly 85% seen once. Sequencing was performed on peripheral blood, taken on day 0 of AZD1222 vaccination. These receptors were obtained from an adult in good health.

V gene TRBV7-9 combines with J gene TRBJ2-1; D unclear. Germline CDR1 SEHNR, CDR2 FQNEAQ (reference sequence). V gave up 6 bases and J gave up 5 bases, with 20 bases separating them. The CDR3 loop spans 16 amino acids. The CDR3 DNA is TGTGCCAGCAGGATGACTGTGTTGGAGCATCACAATGAGCAGTTCTTC. Its translation is CASRMTVLEHHNEQFF.

The chain couples TRBV2 to TRBJ2-3; D possibly corresponds to TRBD2 (6 bases). V was trimmed by 1 base and J by 5 bases, leaving 10 bases between them. Germline values: CDR1 SNHLY, CDR2 FYNNEI. The CDR3 extends over 14 amino acids. CDR3 in amino acids: CASSEVFSGDTQYF. DNA for the CDR3: TGTGCCAGCAGTGAAGTTTTTAGCGGAGATACGCAGTATTTT.

The chain has TRBV7-2 and TRBJ2-2; tentative D call: TRBD2 (5 bases). This CDR3 region has 15 residues. Germline assignment: CDR1 SGHTA and CDR2 FQGNSA. The V and J ends lost 6 bases and 4 bases respectively, with 15 bases between them. CDR3 protein: CASSIDYPITGELFF. As DNA, the CDR3 is TGTGCCAGCAGTATAGACTACCCTATCACCGGGGAGCTGTTTTTT. The variable domain in full, with the rest retrieved from reference TRBV7-2 and TRBJ2-2, is GAGVSQSPSNKVTEKGKDVELRCDPISGHTALYWYRQSLGQGLEFLIYFQGNSAPDKSGLPSDRFSAERTGGSVSTLTIQRTQQEDSAVYLCASSIDYPITGELFFGEGSRLTVL.

This chain joins TRBV5-1 and TRBJ1-3; 8 nucleotides align to TRBD1. Looked up from germline, CDR1 is SGHRS and CDR2 is YFSETQ. CDR3 size: 15 residues. J gave up 4 bases and V 4 bases, and 7 bases lay outside the gene matches. In DNA form, the CDR3 reads TGCGCCAGCAGCACGGGGACAGGTGGGGGAAACACCATATATTTT. Translated, it gives CASSTGTGGGNTIYF.

The V call is TRBV30, the J call TRBJ1-5; tentative D call: TRBD1 (6 bases). The CDR3 spans 13 residues. Between the trimmed V and J ends, which lost 1 base and 6 bases, there was a span of 10 bases. Germline values: CDR1 GTSNPN, CDR2 SVGIG (reference sequence). Here the CDR3 reads CAWSEQGGQPQHF. In DNA form, the CDR3 reads TGTGCCTGGAGTGAACAGGGCGGTCAGCCCCAGCATTTT.

In its sample, this clone is medium-sized. The chain is built from TRBV9 and TRBJ2-3; D is ambiguous. Germline V CDR1 and CDR2: SGDLS, YYNGEE. Trimming pared 0 bases from V and 2 bases from J, leaving 7 bases between. This CDR3 contains 14 residues. The CDR3 DNA sequence: TGTGCCAGCAGCGTAGGGGGATTCACAGATACGCAGTATTTT. The encoded protein is CASSVGGFTDTQYF.

This clone came up a few times. V gene TRBV27 combines with J gene TRBJ1-2, with D possibly being TRBD1 (5 bases). CDR1 and CDR2 from the germline V gene are MNHEY and SMNVEV (reference sequence). V shed 5 bases and J shed 4 bases, with 17 bases lying between them. The CDR3 length is 15 residues. This CDR3 reads CASSVNPRGLYGYTF. The CDR3 region has the DNA TGTGCCAGCAGTGTGAACCCCCGGGGCCTCTATGGCTACACCTTC.

The chain links TRBV2 to TRBJ2-3; no clear D gene. V was clipped by 3 bases and J by 5 bases, with 3 bases between them. Germline V lookup: CDR1 SNHLY, CDR2 FYNNEI. This CDR3 spans 11 amino acids. CDR3 bases: TGTGCCAGCAGTGAGGGAGATACGCAGTATTTT. Translation gives CASSEGDTQYF.

This clone has a handful of counts. V and J are TRBV11-2 and TRBJ2-7; tentatively, D is TRBD2 (6 bases). The CDR3 covers 17 residues. From germline, CDR1 is SGHAT and CDR2 FQNNGV. The germline V and J ends were trimmed by 6 bases and 2 bases, with 23 bases remaining between them. The CDR3 sequence: CASSLRDSKVSAYEQYF. Here the CDR3 DNA reads TGTGCCAGCAGTCTCCGGGACTCCAAAGTCTCCGCCTACGAGCAGTACTTC.

V usage is TRBV5-1 and J usage is TRBJ2-1; 7 bases are a match to TRBD1. The CDR3 totals 14 residues. In germline, CDR1 is SGHRS, CDR2 YFSETQ. V shed 4 bases, J shed 7 bases, and the junction held 8 bases outside the gene matches. The CDR3 protein is CASSATSGGNEQFF. For the CDR3, the DNA is TGCGCCAGCAGCGCAACTTCAGGGGGTAATGAGCAGTTCTTC. Filled out from reference TRBV5-1 and TRBJ2-1, the complete variable domain reads KAGVTQTPRYLIKTRGQQVTLSCSPISGHRSVSWYQQTPGQGLQFLFEYFSETQRNKGNFPGRFSGRQFSNSRSEMNVSTLELGDSALYLCASSATSGGNEQFFGPGTRLTVL.

This rearrangement joins TRBV7-2 to TRBJ2-1, with 11 bases aligning to TRBD2. V was clipped by 8 bases and J by 9 bases; unmatched bases: 12. The germline gives CDR1 SGHTA, CDR2 FQGNSA. The CDR3 length is 15 residues. The CDR3 coding sequence is TGTGCCAGCTGCACCACTAGCGGGGGTGGTCGTGAGCAGTTCTTC. Protein sequence: CASCTTSGGGREQFF.

The chain links TRBV15 to TRBJ1-2; perhaps TRBD1 as D (5 bases). There are 14 residues in the CDR3. V shed 3 bases and J shed 2 bases, with 10 bases lying between them. The germline CDR1 and CDR2 sequences are LNHNV and YYDKDF (reference sequence). Here the CDR3 DNA reads TGTGCCACCAGCAGCGGGGGGGTAAACTATGGCTACACCTTC. Amino acid sequence: CATSSGGVNYGYTF.

This rearrangement joins TRBV11-2 to TRBJ1-3, with a tentative D call TRBD1 (5 bases). CDR1 and CDR2 (germline): SGHAT, FQNNGV. Deletions cut 5 bases from V and 3 bases from J, with 14 bases between. The CDR3 consists of 15 residues. CDR3 region: CASSRGVLSGNTIYF. In nucleotides, the CDR3 is TGTGCCAGCAGCCGGGGGGTCTTGAGTGGAAACACCATATATTTT. Filled out from reference TRBV11-2 and TRBJ1-3, the complete variable domain reads EAGVAQSPRYKIIEKRQSVAFWCNPISGHATLYWYQQILGQGPKLLIQFQNNGVVDDSQLPKDRFSAERLKGVDSTLKIQPAKLEDSAVYLCASSRGVLSGNTIYFGEGSWLTVV.

The chain uses TRBV14 and TRBJ1-2; 10 bases map to TRBD1. V dropped 0 bases and J dropped 9; count of bases not matched to a gene: 4. The CDR3 has 14 residues. The germline V gene encodes CDR1 SGHDN and CDR2 FVKESK. The CDR3 DNA follows: TGTGCCAGCAGCCAAGAGGACAGGGGGTTTAGCTACACCTTC. Protein sequence: CASSQEDRGFSYTF.

The rearrangement links TRBV2 to TRBJ1-1, with D maybe TRBD1 (6 bases). The CDR3 is 16 amino acids. Germline assignment: CDR1 SNHLY and CDR2 FYNNEI. V gave up 2 bases and J gave up 6 bases, with 19 bases separating them. In DNA form, the CDR3 reads TGTGCCAGCAGTGAATGGGTTGGGGGGCGAAGGGCTGAAGCTTTCTTT. Translation: CASSEWVGGRRAEAFF.

This chain joins TRBV18 and TRBJ2-7; D gene unclear. Germline CDR1 and CDR2: KGHSH and LQKENI. V lost 6 bases to trimming and J lost 12 bases, with 18 bases between them. This CDR3 is built from 12 residues. CDR3 DNA: TGTGCCAGCTCGTCTGGCCTACCAGAGACGTACTTC. Residues: CASSSGLPETYF.

This sequence joins TRBV15 and TRBJ2-7; D not certain. The germline V and J ends were trimmed by 4 bases and 5 bases, with 12 bases remaining between them. Germline V lookup: CDR1 LNHNV, CDR2 YYDKDF (reference sequence). There are 13 residues in the CDR3. The CDR3 protein is CATSNPALNEQYF. As DNA, the CDR3 is TGTGCCACCAGCAACCCAGCCCTAAACGAGCAGTACTTC.

V gene TRBV7-2 combines with J gene TRBJ1-1; D is unresolved. V dropped 0 bases and J dropped 1 base, with 15 bases sitting between them. The germline CDR1 and CDR2 sequences are SGHTA and FQGNSA. The CDR3 is 17 residues long. The CDR3 DNA reads as TGTGCCAGCAGCTTAGCCCCAATAATGACTAAGAACACTGAAGCTTTCTTT. As protein: CASSLAPIMTKNTEAFF.

This chain uses TRBV7-2 with TRBJ2-3; D is unclear. The CDR3 is 15 amino acids. Per the germline V gene, CDR1 is SGHTA and CDR2 is FQGNSA. V was shortened by 1 base and J by 0 bases, with 8 bases between the two germline ends. As DNA, the CDR3 is TGTGCCAGCAGCTTAGGGGTAGGGAGCACAGATACGCAGTATTTT. Protein: CASSLGVGSTDTQYF. The complete variable domain, with remaining parts taken from reference TRBV7-2 and TRBJ2-3, reads GAGVSQSPSNKVTEKGKDVELRCDPISGHTALYWYRQSLGQGLEFLIYFQGNSAPDKSGLPSDRFSAERTGGSVSTLTIQRTQQEDSAVYLCASSLGVGSTDTQYFGPGTRLTVL.

This chain uses TRBV11-3 with TRBJ2-1; 12 bases line up with TRBD2. The V segment lost 4 bases and the J segment 9 bases; nucleotides outside the gene matches: 7. Germline CDR1 is SGHNT and CDR2 is YENEEA. The CDR3 is made up of 15 amino acids. The CDR3 DNA sequence: TGTGCCAGCAGCTCTAGCGGGGGGGCCGTCAGTGAGCAGTTCTTC. This translates into CASSSSGGAVSEQFF.

The rearrangement links TRBV18 to TRBJ2-3; 8 bases map to TRBD2. The junction had 3 bases not matched to a gene; V was cut back by 3 bases and J by 1 base. The CDR3 runs 15 residues. Germline assignment: CDR1 KGHSH and CDR2 LQKENI. CDR3: CASSPPTSGTDTQYF. The CDR3 nucleotides read TGTGCCAGCTCACCGCCGACTAGCGGCACAGATACGCAGTATTTT.

In its sample, this clone was seen a few times. The junction departs from germline at one end; a sequencing error may be responsible. This chain links TRBV11-2 with TRBJ2-5; D remains unclear. The length of the CDR3 is 13 residues. CDR1 and CDR2 from the germline V gene are SGHAT and FQNNGV. The chain's CDR3 is CASSLGAGETKYF. CDR3 bases: TGTGCCAGCAGCTTAGGTGCTGGAGAGACCAAGTACTTC.

The chain combines TRBV7-8 with TRBJ2-3; tentatively, D is TRBD2 (6 bases). This CDR3 has 18 residues. The germline V gene has CDR1 SGHVS and CDR2 FQNEAQ. V was trimmed by 3 bases and J by 3 bases, leaving 22 bases between them. The CDR3 nucleotides read TGTGCCAGCAGCTTCGGTTGGGTAGCGGTGGACGGTACAGATACGCAGTATTTT. Its protein is CASSFGWVAVDGTDTQYF.

The chain links TRBV12-3 or TRBV12-4 to TRBJ2-7; perhaps TRBD1 as D (5 bases). V was pared by 4 bases and J by 3 bases, with 7 bases between. The CDR3 runs 12 residues. The CDR3 sequence: CASSSDNYEQYF. The CDR3 bases are TGTGCCAGCAGTTCGGACAACTACGAGCAGTACTTC.

J is TRBJ2-1 and V is TRBV6-2 or TRBV6-3; 7 bases are a match to TRBD2. The CDR3 is made up of 13 amino acids. V lost 2 bases, J lost 13 bases, and 8 bases stayed unmatched. Germline V gene data show CDR1 as MNHEY and CDR2 as SVGEGT. The CDR3 spells CASSYGPGLPQFF. Written as DNA, the CDR3 is TGTGCCAGCAGTTACGGCCCGGGACTACCCCAGTTCTTC.

The rearrangement joins TRBV28 to TRBJ1-2; possible D gene TRBD1, 5 bases. Germline V lookup: CDR1 MDHEN, CDR2 SYDVKM. CDR3 size: 15 residues. The V end was cut by 3 bases, the J end by 2 bases, with 13 bases between. The CDR3 loop is CASSFGGTSNYGYTF. CDR3 in DNA: TGTGCCAGCAGTTTTGGGGGGACTAGCAACTATGGCTACACCTTC.

This clone occurred a few times. The V call is TRBV10-3, the J call TRBJ2-7; 12 nucleotides align to TRBD2. Losses at the gene ends were 8 bases for V and 7 bases for J; bases not matched to a gene: 15. This CDR3 region has 16 residues. In germline, CDR1 is ENHRY, CDR2 SYGVKD. The CDR3 protein is CAIVGRPSGRAGEQYF. DNA of the CDR3: TGTGCCATCGTTGGGAGGCCTAGCGGGAGGGCCGGGGAGCAGTACTTC.

The chain joins TRBV7-2 to TRBJ1-2, with 10 positions matching TRBD1. V dropped 1 base and J dropped 7; count of bases not matched to a gene: 6. The CDR3 contains 15 residues. The V gene's germline CDR1 is SGHTA and CDR2 FQGNSA. Here the CDR3 DNA reads TGTGCCAGCAGCTTAGGAGGGACAGGGGCCGGTGGCTACACCTTC. It is translated as CASSLGGTGAGGYTF.

Written as DNA, the CDR3 is TGTGCCAGCTCGCAAGGGACAGAAGCAACCTACGAGCAGTACTTC. Translated, it gives CASSQGTEATYEQYF. V usage is TRBV18 and J usage is TRBJ2-7; TRBD1 matches at 7 bases. The germline gives CDR1 KGHSH, CDR2 LQKENI. The CDR3 length is 15 residues. V lost 6 bases to trimming and J lost 2 bases; unmatched junction nucleotides: 10.